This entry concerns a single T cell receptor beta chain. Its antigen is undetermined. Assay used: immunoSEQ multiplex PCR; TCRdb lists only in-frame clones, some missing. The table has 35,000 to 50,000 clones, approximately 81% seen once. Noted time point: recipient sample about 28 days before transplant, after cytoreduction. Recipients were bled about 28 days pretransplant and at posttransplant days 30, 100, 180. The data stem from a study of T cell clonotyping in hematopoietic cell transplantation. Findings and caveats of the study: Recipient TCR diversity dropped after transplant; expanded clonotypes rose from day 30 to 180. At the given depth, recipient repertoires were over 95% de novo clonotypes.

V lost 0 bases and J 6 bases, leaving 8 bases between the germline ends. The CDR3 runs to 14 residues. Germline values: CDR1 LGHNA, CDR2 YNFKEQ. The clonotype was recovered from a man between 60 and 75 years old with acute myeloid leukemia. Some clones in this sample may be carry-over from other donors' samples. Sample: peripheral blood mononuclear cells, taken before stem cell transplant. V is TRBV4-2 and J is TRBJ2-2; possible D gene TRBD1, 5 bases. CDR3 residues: CASSQDLQAGELFF. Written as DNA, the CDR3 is TGTGCCAGCAGCCAAGATTTACAGGCCGGGGAGCTGTTTTTT.